The 10 T cell receptor beta chains below all came from one sample that was sequenced in a study of neurological immune-mediated disorders. TCRdb re-analysed the 5' RACE reads in MiXCR, keeping a single row per CDR3 protein. The table includes 65,000 to 90,000 distinct CDR3 sequences, 10% detected once. The sample consisted of PBMCs. Source of these receptors: a man in his forties or fifties in good health.

As for this clonotype: Given a much more abundant clone one base away, this may be a read error. The chain couples TRBV5-1 to TRBJ2-5; no clear D. V was trimmed by 1 base and J by 2 bases, leaving 12 bases between them. Germline CDR1 reads SGHRS; CDR2 reads YFSETQ. This CDR3 region has 15 residues. CDR3 sequence (DNA): TGCGCCAGCAGCTTGTCCACGGGCCCGCAAGAGACCCAGTACTTC. Protein sequence: CASSLSTGPQETQYF.

This clonotype was observed many times. The chain employs TRBV10-3 and TRBJ2-1; either TRBD1 or TRBD2 may supply D (5 bases each). This CDR3 is 17 amino acids long. Per germline, CDR1 ENHRY and CDR2 SYGVKD. V lost 4 bases to trimming and J lost 2 bases, with 18 bases between them. CDR3 nucleotide sequence: TGTGCCATCAGTGGTATCATGAGGGGCAGTCCCTACAATGAGCAGTTCTTC. This translates into CAISGIMRGSPYNEQFF.

The chain links TRBV5-1 to TRBJ2-1; D is possibly TRBD2 (5 bases). Germline V CDR1 and CDR2: SGHRS, YFSETQ. Trimming removed 0 bases from V and 7 bases from J, with 11 bases in between. The CDR3 spans 14 residues. The CDR3 sequence: CASSLGGWRNEQFF. The CDR3 bases are TGCGCCAGCAGCTTGGGAGGTTGGAGGAATGAGCAGTTCTTC.

This clonotype was counted between two and nine times. A much more abundant neighbour one base away suggests this may be a read error. The chain employs TRBV7-9 and TRBJ2-1; D might be TRBD1 or TRBD2, each matching 5 bases. Germline V gene sequence: CDR1 SEHNR, CDR2 FQNEAQ (reference sequence). This CDR3 spans 11 amino acids. The CDR3 DNA reads as TGTGCCAACAGCCCCGGGGCTGAGCAGTTCTTC. It yields the protein CANSPGAEQFF.

This clonotype has a count of ten or more. The chain links TRBV29-1 to TRBJ2-1; D is perhaps TRBD1 (7 bases). The V end lost 5 bases, the J end lost 4 bases, and 18 bases lay between the germline ends. Germline CDR1 SQVTM, CDR2 ANQGSEA. The CDR3 spans 15 residues. CDR3 sequence: CSVQGGYSKYNEQFF. The CDR3 DNA follows: TGCAGCGTTCAGGGGGGATACTCCAAATACAATGAGCAGTTCTTC.

This clonotype was detected ten times or more. This chain connects TRBV5-1 to TRBJ2-2; 7 bases map to TRBD2. Germline CDR1 reads SGHRS; CDR2 reads YFSETQ. The trim removed 3 bases at V and 5 bases at J, leaving 7 bases unmatched. This CDR3 contains 15 residues. CDR3 sequence (DNA): TGCGCCAGCAGCTCCGAACCCGGGGGGACCGGGGAGCTGTTTTTT. Protein: CASSSEPGGTGELFF.

This clonotype was seen ten or more times. The chain joins TRBV29-1 to TRBJ2-1, with D hard to call. This CDR3 has 9 amino acids. Germline lookup yields CDR1 SQVTM and CDR2 ANQGSEA. Trimming left V 3 bases short and J 9 bases short, with 3 bases between. The CDR3, as DNA: TGCAGCGTTGATGGTGAGCAGTTCTTC. It codes for CSVDGEQFF.

At least ten counts were recorded for this clonotype. The chain employs TRBV5-1 and TRBJ2-3; TRBD2 is a possible D gene (6 bases). The CDR3 is made up of 13 amino acids. Trimming removed 4 bases from V and 10 bases from J, with 16 bases in between. The germline gives CDR1 SGHRS, CDR2 YFSETQ. CDR3 residues: CASSQDSPGAQYF. The CDR3 DNA is TGCGCCAGCAGCCAGGACTCCCCGGGGGCGCAGTATTTT.

In this sample, this clonotype turned up many times. The chain links TRBV5-1 to TRBJ1-1, with TRBD1 identical over 9 bases. The CDR3 sequence is 16 residues long. From germline, CDR1 is SGHRS and CDR2 YFSETQ. V was pared by 3 bases and J by 1 base, with 7 bases of the junction left unmatched. This chain's CDR3 is CASSSTGGRWNTEAFF. The CDR3 DNA reads as TGCGCCAGCAGCTCTACAGGGGGCAGGTGGAACACTGAAGCTTTCTTT.

This clonotype was detected ten times or more. CDR3 DNA sequence: TGCGCCAGCAGCTTGGTTAGCGGGGGGACCCTCTACGAGCAGTACTTC. Translating it yields CASSLVSGGTLYEQYF. The gene calls are TRBV5-1 and TRBJ2-7; 10 bases are a match to TRBD2. V lost 0 bases, J lost 3 bases, and 6 bases stayed unmatched. Germline assignment: CDR1 SGHRS and CDR2 YFSETQ. The CDR3 runs to 16 residues.